This T cell receptor beta chain originates from a study of blood T cell repertoires in COVID-19. Study-wide background: PBMCs, B-cell-depleted T cells, or T cells provided the cDNA or gDNA that made up the material.

The CDR3 totals 10 residues. Repertoires were generated with immunoSEQ multiplex PCR, while TCRdb's copy carries only in-frame clones and drops some. Of 150,000 to 250,000 clones listed, approximately 82% were seen once; the top ten hold 6% to 8%. Sequencing used peripheral blood. The sequence derives from a human donor with acute or convalescent COVID-19. The donor label of this sample is uncertain. The chain is built from TRBV21-1 and TRBJ2-2; the DNA was not used to check the table's D call, TRBD1. TRBV21-1 has pseudogene status. The chain's CDR3 is CALRPGELFF. DNA of the CDR3: TGTGCCCTCAGGCCCGGGGAGCTGTTTTTT.